This T cell receptor (beta chain) was recovered during a study of T cell repertoires in cytomegalovirus infection. This clonotype was picked up many times. Its antigen remains unidentified. The CDR3 length is 14 residues. Germline CDR1 is SEHNR and CDR2 is FQNEAQ (reference sequence). V lost 4 bases and J 2 bases, leaving 6 bases between the germline ends. TCRdb re-derived calls from the reads in MiXCR, one entry per CDR3 protein. The table lists over 100,000 distinct CDR3 sequences, around 9.1% of them singletons. The rearrangement uses TRBV7-9 and TRBJ2-6; D gene unclear. The receptor comes from a human donor in good health (CMV status not recorded). Some clones in this sample may be carry-over from other donors' samples. Specimen: PBMCs, sequenced either directly or after in vitro stimulation (not recorded which). In DNA form, the CDR3 reads TGTGCCAGCAGCTATCTAGCTGGGGCCAACGTCCTGACTTTC. It is translated as CASSYLAGANVLTF.